This TCR beta chain was observed in a study of T cell repertoires in cytomegalovirus infection. The overall study: Recently identified HLA-C-restricted CMV epitopes were used, and well-studied HLA-B-restricted CMV epitopes were used as well.

MiXCR, applied by TCRdb to the reads, yields one record per CDR3 protein. The table shows hundreds of thousands of distinct CDR3 sequences, with about two fifths occurring only once. Study results and caveats: HLA-C-restricted CMV clonotypes gave the most frequent clonotype in two of eight donors.

This clonotype was seen a few times. Antigen: not known. Deletions cut 6 bases from V and 7 bases from J, with 24 bases between. CDR1 is SQVTM, CDR2 ANQGSEA, per germline. CDR3 size: 15 residues. The specimen was cultured PBMCs, collected from culture after CMV antigen stimulation. The V gene is TRBV29-1, the J gene TRBJ1-1, with D possibly TRBD1 on 6 matching bases. The origin of this receptor is a human donor in good health (CMV status not recorded). Some clones in this sample may be carry-over from other donors' samples. The CDR3 sequence is CSVPRKTGWFGEAFF. DNA for the CDR3: TGCAGCGTGCCCCGGAAGACAGGTTGGTTCGGTGAAGCTTTCTTT.